This T cell receptor beta chain originates from a study of siplizumab effects on memory and regulatory T cells. On this clone: Its specificity is not known.

Study observations and caveats: There was no confirmation of the suppressive function of proliferating Tregs from siplizumab cultures.

CDR3 length equals 14 residues. The germline V gene has CDR1 MNHEY and CDR2 SVGAGI. V gave up 6 bases and J gave up 4 bases, with 15 bases separating them. Clones were read by immunoSEQ multiplex PCR, and TCRdb kept only the in-frame ones, dropping some. Altogether around 87,000 clones are present, approximately 90% being singletons, with the ten largest covering around 16%. The sequenced sample consisted of CD4+ T cells sorted from blood. The source is a human donor in good health. The chain employs TRBV6-5 and TRBJ1-1; the D is unclear. CDR3 residues: CASSHGKGGTEAFF. Here the CDR3 DNA reads TGTGCCAGCAGCCACGGGAAGGGTGGCACTGAAGCTTTCTTT.